Reported below is one TCR beta chain. This clonotype was counted at least ten times. Its recognized antigen is unknown. It has no much larger one-base neighbor in the sample; base qualities were not kept. This record belongs to a study of T cell repertoires in cytomegalovirus infection (dated by TCRdb to the late 2010s). The study in broad terms: Because public TCR beta signatures pointed to carriage of CMV infection together with the matching HLA type, the HLA type of each donor mattered for the analysis. Overall study outcomes, separate from this receptor: The ex vivo response was dominated by HLA-C-restricted CMV-specific TCR beta clonotypes, which also provided the single most frequent clonotype in two of eight donors. In both this cohort and an independent approximately 370-donor cohort, the cumulative frequency of public TCR beta family members distinguished carriers of CMV infection plus the relevant HLA type.

Inclusive of the bounding cysteine and phenylalanine, the CDR3 is 18 residues long. Only the CDR3 portion is preserved as DNA: 54 bases, with reading frame beginning at the first base. From V the trimming removes 4 bases and from J it removes 4 bases, while the gene matches leave 9 bases of the junction unaccounted for. Per the germline V gene, SGHRS is the CDR1 and YFSETQ is the CDR2. The instrument was an Illumina HiSeq 1500. The public reads were reanalyzed by TCRdb: fastp trimming at Q25, MiXCR alignment, in-frame beta chains only. Every CDR3 protein is listed once, alongside the most common genes and DNA of its rows. The sample data list 200,000 to 300,000 distinct CDR3 sequences, and under 8.5% of these were observed just once. Around 6.5% of the sample comes from the top ten.

Recombination linked TRBV5-1 to TRBJ2-1, with 15 middle bases fitting TRBD2. This clonotype was obtained from a human donor in good health (CMV status not recorded). Some clones in this sample may be carry-over from other donors' samples. Sequencing was performed on PBMCs. The CDR3 has the sequence CASSHGLAGGLIYNEQFF. Read as DNA, the sequence is TGCGCCAGCAGCCACGGACTAGCGGGGGGGCTAATATACAATGAGCAGTTCTTC. The CDR3 plus the reference TRBV5-1 and TRBJ2-1 genes for the other parts give the full variable domain: KAGVTQTPRYLIKTRGQQVTLSCSPISGHRSVSWYQQTPGQGLQFLFEYFSETQRNKGNFPGRFSGRQFSNSRSEMNVSTLELGDSALYLCASSHGLAGGLIYNEQFFGPGTRLTVL.